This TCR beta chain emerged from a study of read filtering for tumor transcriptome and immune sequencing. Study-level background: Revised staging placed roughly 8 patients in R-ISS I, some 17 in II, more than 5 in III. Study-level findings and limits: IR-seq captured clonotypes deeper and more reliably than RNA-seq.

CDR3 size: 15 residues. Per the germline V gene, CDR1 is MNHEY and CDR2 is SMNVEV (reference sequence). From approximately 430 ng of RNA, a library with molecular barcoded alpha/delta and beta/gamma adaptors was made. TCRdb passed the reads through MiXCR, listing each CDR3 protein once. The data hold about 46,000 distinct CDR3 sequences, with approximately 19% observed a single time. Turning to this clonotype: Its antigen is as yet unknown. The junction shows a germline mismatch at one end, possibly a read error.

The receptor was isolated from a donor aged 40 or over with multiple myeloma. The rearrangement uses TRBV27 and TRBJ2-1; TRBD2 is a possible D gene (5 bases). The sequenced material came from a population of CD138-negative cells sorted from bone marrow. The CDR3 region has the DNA TGCGCCAGCATCAAGGACTGGCTTTCCTACAATGAACAGTTCTTC. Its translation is CASIKDWLSYNEQFF.